This TCR beta chain stems from a study of cytomegalovirus exposure and HLA in healthy donors. Overall study: Counted in an early data release were about 85 million unique TCRs from HLA-typed donors. When fewer than 400 donors were genotyped, approximately 81% of them were found to fall in the Caucasian-associated ancestry cluster.

The study's findings and limits: Altogether, 150 to 200 TCR beta chains were recorded as cytomegalovirus-associated. A likely sequencing artifact accounted for one observed cluster of highly shared sequence variants.

Use of 60 Vbeta and 13 Jbeta primers characterized the PCR. This table comes from immunoSEQ multiplex PCR, and its TCRdb copy is limited to in-frame clones, with some not included. This table holds fewer than 150,000 clones. For this clone: Its antigen is unknown.

CDR3 length: 14 amino acids. Deletions cut 4 bases from V and 6 bases from J, with 14 bases between. The germline V gene has CDR1 SGHRS and CDR2 YFSETQ. The chain combines TRBV5-1 with TRBJ2-1; a possible D gene is TRBD1 (6 bases). The clonotype was recovered from a man aged 40-49 years in good health and CMV-seronegative. The sequenced material came from PBMCs. CDR3 region: CASSPNRVGNEQFF. CDR3 in DNA: TGCGCCAGCAGCCCGAACAGGGTTGGCAATGAGCAGTTCTTC.